What follows are 10 T cell receptor beta chains derived from one specimen sequenced in a study of cytomegalovirus exposure and HLA in healthy donors. The PCR ran on 60 Vbeta and 13 Jbeta primers. Here immunoSEQ multiplex PCR was the method, and the copy in TCRdb shows in-frame clones only, minus some. The sample includes about 140,000 clones, about 75% of them seen just once. The sample was PBMCs. These receptors all stem from a man between 25 and 39 years old in good health and CMV-seronegative.

The chain recombines TRBV23-1 with TRBJ1-1; TRBD1 matches 9 bases. TRBV23-1 is flagged as an ORF with uncertain function. Trimming cost V 4 bases and J 1 base; bases outside gene matches: 1. The CDR3 sequence is 14 residues long. In DNA form, the CDR3 reads TGCGCCAGCAGTCCGGACAGGGGGAACACTGAAGCTTTCTTT. This translates into CASSPDRGNTEAFF.

The chain is built from TRBV18 and TRBJ2-2; 10 nucleotides align to TRBD1. J lost 3 bases, V lost 2 bases, and 15 bases had no gene match. This CDR3 spans 20 amino acids. Per the germline V gene, CDR1 is KGHSH and CDR2 is LQKENI. The CDR3 sequence is CASSPGIWSGQGMDTGELFF. CDR3 in DNA: TGTGCCAGCTCACCAGGCATTTGGTCGGGACAGGGGATGGACACCGGGGAGCTGTTTTTT.

The chain combines TRBV7-6 with TRBJ2-7; no firm D call. Germline V gives CDR1 SGHVS, CDR2 FNYEAQ. The CDR3 loop spans 11 amino acids. Deletions cut 5 bases from V and 4 bases from J, with 6 bases between. The CDR3 loop is CASSALYEQYF. The DNA of the CDR3 is TGTGCCAGCAGCGCCCTATACGAGCAGTACTTC.

Only one count was recorded for this clone. The chain couples TRBV7-9 to TRBJ2-3, with 8 bases that match TRBD1. From germline, CDR1 is SEHNR and CDR2 FQNEAQ (reference sequence). The CDR3 length is 16 residues. J lost 4 bases, V lost 5 bases, and 11 bases had no gene match. CDR3 amino acids: CASSPNADRVPDTQYF. DNA for the CDR3: TGTGCCAGCAGCCCAAACGCGGACAGGGTACCAGATACGCAGTATTTT.

V and J are TRBV4-1 and TRBJ1-3, with D unclear. V was trimmed by 0 bases and J by 8 bases, leaving 8 bases between them. CDR3 size: 13 residues. Germline V CDR1 and CDR2: MGHRA, YSYEKL. The chain's CDR3 is CASSQDTTYTIYF. The CDR3 DNA reads TGCGCCAGCAGCCAAGATACGACTTACACCATATATTTT.

In its sample, this clone was seen a few times. This chain uses TRBV2 with TRBJ1-4, with 8 bases aligning to TRBD1. The CDR3 loop spans 15 amino acids. Germline V gives CDR1 SNHLY, CDR2 FYNNEI. V was clipped by 0 bases and J by 7 bases; unmatched bases: 4. The CDR3 coding sequence is TGTGCCAGCAGTGAAGCCCCAGGGGGCACTGAAAAACTGTTTTTT. Translated, it gives CASSEAPGGTEKLFF.

The sample holds one count of this clone. CDR3 protein: CASSWTGGDNSPLHF. Written as DNA, the CDR3 is TGCGCCAGCAGCTGGACAGGGGGCGATAATTCACCCCTCCACTTT. J is TRBJ1-6 and V is TRBV5-1; TRBD1 matches 11 bases. The germline CDR1 and CDR2 sequences are SGHRS and YFSETQ. V gave up 3 bases and J gave up 5 bases; unmatched junction bases: 1. The CDR3 spans 15 residues.

Turning to this clone: At one end the junction does not follow the germline gene, possibly because of a read error. CDR3 region: CVSSSTGYTEAFF. DNA of the CDR3: TGTGTCAGCAGTTCGACAGGGTACACTGAAGCTTTCTTT. This chain links TRBV27 with TRBJ1-1; 7 nucleotides line up with TRBD1. The CDR3 loop spans 13 amino acids. CDR1 is MNHEY, CDR2 SMNVEV, per germline (reference sequence).

In regard to this clone: In the same sample, other DNA sequences code for this CDR3. The chain uses TRBV9 and TRBJ1-5; D not resolved. CDR1 SGDLS and CDR2 YYNGEE come from the germline V gene. V was cut by 2 bases and J by 5 bases, with 5 bases left in between. CDR3 length: 12 amino acids. The CDR3 here is CASSVGDQPQHF. The CDR3 DNA reads TGTGCCAGCAGCGTGGGAGATCAGCCCCAGCATTTT.

The chain has TRBV21-1 and TRBJ2-1; no check of the table's D call, TRBD2, against the DNA was made. TRBV21-1 is an annotated pseudogene. The CDR3 covers 16 residues. CDR3 nucleotides: TGTGCCAGCAGCAGTGAATTTAGCGGGAGAGGGGGTGAGCAGTTCTTC. Translating it yields CASSSEFSGRGGEQFF.